This T cell receptor beta chain stems from a study of T-cell reconstitution after alpha-beta-depleted transplantation in children. General study points: Reports say that about two months after transplant, the alpha-beta T cells came out of several hundred graft clones that had expanded.

This sample's TCRbeta library carried unique molecular identifier barcodes. Via MiXCR, TCRdb re-called the PCR reads, giving one row per CDR3 protein. The data show tens of thousands of distinct CDR3 sequences, approximately 43% seen once. Comments on this clonotype: Antigen: not known.

This sequence was found in a male patient between 5 and 17 years old who had a stem cell transplant for acute lymphoblastic leukemia, so the T cells may come from the graft donor. The sample here was PBMCs, mostly from graft donor cells, taken 360 days after TCRalphabeta/CD19-depleted stem cell transplant.

The CDR3 here is CASSLFPLSGGAHNEQFF. DNA of the CDR3: TGTGCCAGCAGCTTATTCCCTCTTAGCGGGGGGGCGCACAATGAGCAGTTCTTC. The rearrangement links TRBV11-2 to TRBJ2-1; 11 positions agree with TRBD2. Germline values: CDR1 SGHAT, CDR2 FQNNGV. The J segment lost 5 bases and the V segment lost 2 bases, leaving 11 bases of the junction unmatched. The CDR3 covers 18 residues. The full variable domain, in which reference TRBV11-2 and TRBJ2-1 provide the parts outside the CDR3, is EAGVAQSPRYKIIEKRQSVAFWCNPISGHATLYWYQQILGQGPKLLIQFQNNGVVDDSQLPKDRFSAERLKGVDSTLKIQPAKLEDSAVYLCASSLFPLSGGAHNEQFFGPGTRLTVL.